This TCR beta chain was sequenced in a study of cytotoxic CD8 clonotypes in ibrutinib-treated CLL. With sequencing, the targeted depth ranged from 1 in 200,000 to 1 in 1 million T cells. Data came from immunoSEQ multiplex PCR; TCRdb stores just in-frame clones and leaves some out. The repertoire holds some 19,000 clones, with approximately 84% as singletons. The CDR3 has 16 amino acids. CDR1 is SGDLS and CDR2 is YYNGEE in the germline V gene. Trimming stripped 0 bases from V and 0 bases from J, with 10 bases between. About this clone itself: What it binds is unknown.

Study results and limitations: Clonotypes that were public were uncommon, and they contracted or stayed stable on treatment. Baseline clonality, above age-matched healthy donor levels, tracked circulating CD8+ T-cell counts. A rise in clonality was seen at ibrutinib response, and a fall back toward baseline was seen at progression.

The TCR originated in a human donor with chronic lymphocytic leukemia. The starting material was PBMCs, obtained before ibrutinib treatment. The chain links TRBV9 to TRBJ2-1; D not resolved. The CDR3 region is CASSVGIEGSYNEQFF. DNA of the CDR3: TGTGCCAGCAGCGTAGGCATAGAAGGCTCCTACAATGAGCAGTTCTTC.